Described below is a single T cell receptor beta chain sequence and its context. The CDR3 totals 14 residues. Germline CDR1 reads LGHNA; CDR2 reads YSLEER. The V and J ends lost 3 bases and 8 bases respectively, with 16 bases between them. This entry is derived from a study of blood T cell repertoires in COVID-19. As for the study in general: The samples span acute and convalescent COVID-19 from the United States, Italy and Spain. PBMCs, B-cell-depleted T cells, or T cells were the source of the cDNA or gDNA that made up the material.

Original methodology: The assay estimated nucleated cells by amplifying reference gene primers. Repertoires were generated with immunoSEQ multiplex PCR, while TCRdb's copy carries only in-frame clones and drops some. V, J and clone size derive from that table, while D and trimming were established from the DNA sequence. Of around 200,000 clones listed, around 80% were seen once; the top ten hold 2.5% to 3%. The receptor's source is a woman older than 75 with active or convalescent COVID-19. Sequencing was done on a sample of peripheral blood. The chain is built from TRBV4-3 and TRBJ1-2; tentatively, D is TRBD1 (5 bases). This chain's CDR3 is CASSQDAQGYGYTF. The CDR3 region has the DNA TGCGCCAGCAGCCAGGACGCGCAGGGTTACGGCTACACCTTC.